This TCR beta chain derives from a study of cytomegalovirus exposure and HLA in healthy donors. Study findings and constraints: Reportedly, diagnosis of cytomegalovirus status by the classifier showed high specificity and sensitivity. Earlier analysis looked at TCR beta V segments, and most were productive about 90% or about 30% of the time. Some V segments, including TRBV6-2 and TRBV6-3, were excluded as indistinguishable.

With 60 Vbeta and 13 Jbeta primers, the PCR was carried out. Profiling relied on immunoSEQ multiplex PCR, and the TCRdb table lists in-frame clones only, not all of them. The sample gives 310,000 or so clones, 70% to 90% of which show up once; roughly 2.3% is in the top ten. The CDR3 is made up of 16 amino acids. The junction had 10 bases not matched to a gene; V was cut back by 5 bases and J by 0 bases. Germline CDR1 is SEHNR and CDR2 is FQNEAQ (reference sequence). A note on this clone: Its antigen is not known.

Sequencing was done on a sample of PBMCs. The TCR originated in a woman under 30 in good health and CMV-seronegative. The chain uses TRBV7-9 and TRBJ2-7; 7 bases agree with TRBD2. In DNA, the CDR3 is TGTGCCAGCAGCGCAGGACTAGTCCTTAGCTCCTACGAGCAGTACTTC. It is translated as CASSAGLVLSSYEQYF. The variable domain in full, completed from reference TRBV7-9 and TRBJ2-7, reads DTGVSQNPRHKITKRGQNVTFRCDPISEHNRLYWYRQTLGQGPEFLTYFQNEAQLEKSRLLSDRFSAERPKGSFSTLEIQRTEQGDSAMYLCASSAGLVLSSYEQYFGPGTRLTVT.